This is a list of T cell receptor beta chains from one sample in a study of T cell responses to AZD1222 COVID-19 vaccine. Only in-frame clones appear in the TCRdb table, and some are missing; sequencing was by immunoSEQ multiplex PCR. The sample consists of some 86,000 clones, approximately 80% of them appearing once. The sample in question was peripheral blood, obtained on day 0 of AZD1222 vaccination. The receptors shown here come from an adult in good health. Both conserved end residues are trimmed from each CDR3. Each record gives: V gene, CDR3 protein.

v_gene: TRBV2; CDR3aa: ASSEGQGMSGYT
v_gene: TRBV7-9; CDR3aa: ASTHGLAGPYNEQF
v_gene: TRBV4-2; CDR3aa: ASSQDRLGETQY
v_gene: TRBV2; CDR3aa: ASSELRVANTGELF
v_gene: TRBV21-1; CDR3aa: ASSNRVRSPLH
v_gene: TRBV7-9; CDR3aa: ASSFGTGKNTEAF
v_gene: TRBV18; CDR3aa: ASSPPGGNSPLH
v_gene: TRBV29-1; CDR3aa: STRDNTYDYT
v_gene: TRBV23-1; CDR3aa: ASTMDRRNTEAF
v_gene: TRBV9; CDR3aa: ASSGPLPTDTQY
v_gene: TRBV29-1; CDR3aa: SVESGTGGGYT
v_gene: TRBV30; CDR3aa: AWRTQGLGRDGGEQY
v_gene: TRBV7-2; CDR3aa: ASSLVPYEQY
v_gene: TRBV3-1/TRBV3-2; CDR3aa: ASSPTNGSPLH
v_gene: TRBV5-1; CDR3aa: ASSLEPGDRGNQPQH
v_gene: TRBV28; CDR3aa: ASSPIRRNEKLF
v_gene: TRBV9; CDR3aa: ASSVDGAGGYT
v_gene: TRBV19; CDR3aa: ASSIDWAGTDTQY
v_gene: TRBV20-1; CDR3aa: SASSKQDLYEQY
v_gene: TRBV10-3; CDR3aa: AIRDPGSSGNTIY
v_gene: TRBV6-5; CDR3aa: ASKVKESRGNTIY